Below, one T cell receptor (beta chain) is given with its context. This clonotype was seen many times. Its antigen remains unidentified. Within one base of it there is no much larger clone, and no base qualities were kept. The sample originates from a study of Graves' ophthalmopathy and Graves' hyperthyroidism (dated by TCRdb to the late 2010s). Notes on the research overall: Peripheral blood was collected at initial diagnosis, before any treatment. In total, 135 blood samples were TCR-sequenced: approximately 42 ophthalmopathy, approximately 80 hyperthyroidism and some 17 hyperthyroidism-to-ophthalmopathy patients. To explore V-J signatures that distinguish ophthalmopathy from hyperthyroidism, a discovery set of around 100 patients was enrolled, made up of 40 to 45 with ophthalmopathy and some 58 with stable hyperthyroidism. In several hyperthyroidism patients, the T-cell repertoires found in thyroid tissue were compared with those found in blood. The approximately 100 discovery patients were randomly split 7:3 into training and test sets. The independent validation cohort included around 19 hyperthyroidism patients plus 17 patients who later progressed from hyperthyroidism to ophthalmopathy. The study used TCR beta repertoire signatures to distinguish Graves' ophthalmopathy from Graves' hyperthyroidism and to predict progression to ophthalmopathy. Once sampling was done, hyperthyroidism patients were given methimazole at a starting dose of 30 mg daily, while ophthalmopathy patients were given high-dose intravenous methylprednisolone.

Ophthalmopathy patients were characterized by moderately to severely active disease, a Clinical Activity Score of at least 3, a NOSPECS grade of at least 4, and a disease duration under 3 months. Anyone with other autoimmune diseases, uncontrolled infections, pregnancy or lactation was excluded from the study. Clinical symptoms, serum thyroxine, TRAb, thyroid ultrasound and orbital computed tomography formed the basis of the diagnosis. Ficoll-Paque density gradient centrifugation was used to isolate PBMCs from around 10 ml of fresh peripheral blood. Total RNA was extracted using Trizol reagent, and RNA quality was checked on an Agilent 2100 Bioanalyzer. TCR beta CDR3 regions were amplified from RNA transcripts for repertoire sequencing. A first-round RT-PCR used HTBI primers with the Qiagen OneStep RT-PCR kit, followed by a second-round multiplex PCR, size selection and purification. The libraries underwent paired-end sequencing with 100 bp reads on an Illumina HiSeq2000. As for how the authors treated the data: SOAPnuke was used for read processing, and reads with adapters, uncalled bases, a mean Phred below 15, or no exact constant-primer or identifier match were discarded. COPE v1.2.5 was used to merge high-quality paired reads. Each unique nucleotide sequence was defined as a clonotype, and clonotypes were aligned to IMGT TRB V, D and J references with MiTCR v1.1. Analysis was restricted to V-J combinations with a frequency above 0.0001, which covered about 99% of repertoires. For each V-J combination, a TCR clonal expansion and chaos score was defined as F50 clonal expansion divided by the chaos observed in the TCRdist matrix. Features were reduced by Welch's t-statistics and random forest to more than 10 V-J combinations, which fed a naive Bayes classifier. The Morisita-Horn index was used to measure how similar the thyroid and blood repertoires were. Using fastp trimming at Q25 and MiXCR clonotype assembly, TCRdb reanalyzed the public sequencing data and kept in-frame beta chains. Identical CDR3 proteins give one entry, which carries the most common genes and DNA. TCRdb's processing, not the authors' own work, is the source of the V and J calls. This sample is represented by under 250,000 distinct CDR3 sequences; around 28% of them were singletons. The ten largest account for 9.1% of the sample.

What the work shows at the level of the full study, not this receptor alone: In cross-validation, the 13-signature model distinguished ophthalmopathy from stable hyperthyroidism with just over 85% sensitivity and roughly 81% specificity, and in the test set the corresponding values were roughly 80% and 76%. In validation, the model predicted ophthalmopathy progression with 55% to 71% sensitivity and approximately 75% specificity; some twelve predicted patients were CT-confirmed with GO in a median of approximately 6.5 months. Among expanded thyroid clonotypes with frequency above 0.001, most also showed up in blood, which suggests that blood repertoires may reflect the thyroid immune response. No statistical method was used to predetermine the sample size, and group allocation was not hidden from the investigators.

The germline V gene supplies CDR1 SGHVS and CDR2 FQNEAQ. The CDR3 goes from the cysteine to the phenylalanine over 17 residues. The only DNA kept is the CDR3, 51 bases in frame from the first base. V is trimmed back by 6 bases and J by 5 bases, and the junction contains 11 bases that no gene match accounts for. The chain links TRBV7-8 with TRBJ2-5; the central 14 bases match TRBD2. Sample: peripheral blood. This TCR came from a middle-aged man with Graves' ophthalmopathy. Donor details come from another sample of the same person, matched by shared clones. The CDR3 region: CASRPGTSGGLFETQYF. The bases are TGTGCCAGCAGACCCGGGACTAGCGGGGGATTGTTTGAGACCCAGTACTTC.